This TCR beta chain stems from a study of CD8+ T cells in alopecia areata. Overall study: The duration of tofacitinib was 6 to 18 months, with 6 months off drug afterward.

Details on this clone: The target antigen is unknown.

Germline CDR1 reads GTSNPN; CDR2 reads SVGIG (reference sequence). The germline V and J ends were trimmed by 2 bases and 0 bases, with 20 bases remaining between them. CDR3 length equals 19 residues. Extracted RNA was reverse transcribed, and the resulting cDNA served as sequencing template. Profiling relied on immunoSEQ multiplex PCR, and the TCRdb table lists in-frame clones only, not all of them. The sample lists some 130,000 clones, almost 50% occurring once. Overall study results and limits: Patients shared TCRs less clearly than mice did, possibly owing to HLA.

The receptor was derived from a human donor with alopecia areata. This rearrangement joins TRBV30 to TRBJ2-6; D is unclear. Sequenced here: CD8+ T cells sorted from blood, sampled at week 0. The CDR3 coding sequence is TGTGCCTGGAGTCTCAGGACCTGGCGGCTAGTCTCTGGGGCCAACGTCCTGACTTTC. Its protein is CAWSLRTWRLVSGANVLTF.